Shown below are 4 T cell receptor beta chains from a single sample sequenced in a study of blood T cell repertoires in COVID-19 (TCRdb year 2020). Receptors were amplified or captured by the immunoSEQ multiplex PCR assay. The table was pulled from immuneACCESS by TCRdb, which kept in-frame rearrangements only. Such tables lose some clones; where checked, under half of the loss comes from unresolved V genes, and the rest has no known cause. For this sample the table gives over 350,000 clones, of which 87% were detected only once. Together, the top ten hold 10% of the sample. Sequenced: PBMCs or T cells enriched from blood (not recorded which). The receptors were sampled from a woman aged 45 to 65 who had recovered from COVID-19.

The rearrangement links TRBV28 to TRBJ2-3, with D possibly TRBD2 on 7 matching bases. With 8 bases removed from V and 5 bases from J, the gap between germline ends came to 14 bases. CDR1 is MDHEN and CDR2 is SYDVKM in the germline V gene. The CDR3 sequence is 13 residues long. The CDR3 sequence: CASGGGALDTQYF. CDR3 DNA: TGTGCCAGCGGTGGGGGGGCGTTAGATACGCAGTATTTT.

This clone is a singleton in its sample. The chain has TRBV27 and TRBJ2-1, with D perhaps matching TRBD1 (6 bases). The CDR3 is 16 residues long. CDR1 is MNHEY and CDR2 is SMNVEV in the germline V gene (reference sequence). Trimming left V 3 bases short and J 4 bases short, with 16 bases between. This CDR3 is CASSFIRPGAYNEQFF. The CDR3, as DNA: TGTGCCAGCAGTTTCATAAGGCCAGGGGCATACAATGAGCAGTTCTTC.

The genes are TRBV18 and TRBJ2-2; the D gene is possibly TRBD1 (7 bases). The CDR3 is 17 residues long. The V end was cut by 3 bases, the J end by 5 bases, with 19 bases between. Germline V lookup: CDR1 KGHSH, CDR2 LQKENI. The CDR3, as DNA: TGTGCCAGCTCACCCGCACTCGCGGGACAGAATACCGGGGAGCTGTTTTTT. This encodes CASSPALAGQNTGELFF.

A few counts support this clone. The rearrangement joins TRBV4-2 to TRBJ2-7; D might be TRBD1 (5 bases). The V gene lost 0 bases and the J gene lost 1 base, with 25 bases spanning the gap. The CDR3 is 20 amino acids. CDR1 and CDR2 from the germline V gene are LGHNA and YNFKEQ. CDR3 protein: CASSQDDVFSTGRYSYEQYF. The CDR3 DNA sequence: TGTGCCAGCAGCCAAGACGACGTTTTCAGCACAGGACGTTATTCCTACGAGCAGTACTTC.